This T cell receptor beta chain emerged from a study of T cells in Graves' hyperthyroidism and ophthalmopathy. Study-wide points: The model forecast ophthalmopathy, anticipating it by a median around 6.5 months before onset. Ophthalmopathy was distinguished from stable hyperthyroidism by 13 V-J signatures.

Germline values: CDR1 SQVTM, CDR2 ANQGSEA. The CDR3 is 12 amino acids. J gave up 8 bases and V 6 bases, and 6 bases lay outside the gene matches. There were TCR beta CDR3 regions amplified from RNA transcripts. Using the HTBI primer set, a first-round RT-PCR was run on the TCR CDR3. TCRdb called the multiplex PCR reads again in MiXCR, with one record for every CDR3 protein. The table has 550,000 to 700,000 distinct CDR3 sequences, roughly 46% seen once. A note on this clonotype: What it recognizes is unknown.

V is TRBV29-1 and J is TRBJ1-2; 10 positions agree with TRBD1. What was sequenced was peripheral blood or thyroid tissue (not recorded which). The receptor was derived from an adult woman with Graves' disease, either hyperthyroidism or ophthalmopathy (not recorded which). DNA for the CDR3: TGCAGCGTACAAGGGACAGGGGAAGGCTACACCTTC. Translated: CSVQGTGEGYTF.